The sequence of this T cell receptor (beta chain) was determined in a study of T cells after yellow fever vaccination. This clonotype was counted a few times. CDR1 and CDR2 from the germline V gene are MNHNY and SVGAGI (reference sequence). CDR3 length: 13 amino acids. V shed 7 bases and J 5 bases; nucleotides not matched to a gene: 4. TCRdb redid the calling of the 5' RACE reads with MiXCR, one entry per CDR3 protein. The sample contains about 210,000 distinct CDR3 sequences, more than 3% of which appear only once. V and J are TRBV6-6 and TRBJ1-5, with 8 bases aligning to TRBD1. The sample was CD4+ T cells sorted from PBMCs, taken 10 days after the yellow fever booster vaccination. The TCR was taken from a man between 18 and 29 years old who received the YFV17D yellow fever vaccine. CDR3 region: CASTRRGHQPQHF. The DNA for the CDR3 is TGTGCCAGCACTCGCAGGGGGCATCAGCCCCAGCATTTT.